A selection of T cell receptor beta chains follows, all from one sample in a study of blood T cell repertoires in COVID-19. The table came from immunoSEQ multiplex PCR; TCRdb's copy has only in-frame clones and leaves some out. The data hold about 270,000 clones, with roughly nine tenths observed a single time. Material for sequencing was PBMCs or T cells enriched from blood (not recorded which). The receptors were gathered from a woman younger than 30 who had recovered from COVID-19. Both conserved end residues are part of each CDR3. A D gene is named only where the DNA matches it firmly.

v_gene	j_gene	d_gene	CDR3aa	CDR3nt
TRBV6-5	TRBJ2-7	TRBD1	CASSWTGTASYEQYF	TGTGCCAGCAGTTGGACCGGGACAGCCTCCTACGAGCAGTACTTC
TRBV23-1	TRBJ1-2	.	CASSQGDTSFSYGYTF	TGCGCCAGCAGTCAGGGGGACACCTCCTTTTCCTATGGCTACACCTTC
TRBV5-1	TRBJ1-3	.	CASSPGDGSSGNTIYF	TGCGCCAGCAGCCCGGGAGACGGGAGCTCTGGAAACACCATATATTTT
TRBV10-2	TRBJ2-7	.	CASRGDRYEQYF	TGCGCCAGCAGGGGCGACAGGTACGAGCAGTACTTC
TRBV9	TRBJ1-2	TRBD1	CASSPGGQGHGYTF	TGTGCCAGCAGCCCGGGGGGACAGGGACATGGCTACACCTTC
TRBV5-1	TRBJ2-2	.	CASSLNPDTTGELFF	TGCGCCAGCAGCTTGAACCCAGACACTACCGGGGAGCTGTTTTTT
TRBV7-4	TRBJ1-4	.	CASSLLRQSGKLFF	TGTGCCAGCAGCCTACTGAGACAGAGTGGGAAACTGTTTTTT
TRBV5-1	TRBJ2-5	.	CASSFGPGETQYF	.
TRBV9	TRBJ1-5	.	CASSLHQPQHF	TGTGCCAGCAGCCTCCATCAGCCCCAGCATTTT
TRBV3-1/TRBV3-2	TRBJ1-5	.	CASSQGRGGRAQHF	TGTGCCAGCAGCCAAGGTCGCGGGGGTAGGGCCCAGCATTTT